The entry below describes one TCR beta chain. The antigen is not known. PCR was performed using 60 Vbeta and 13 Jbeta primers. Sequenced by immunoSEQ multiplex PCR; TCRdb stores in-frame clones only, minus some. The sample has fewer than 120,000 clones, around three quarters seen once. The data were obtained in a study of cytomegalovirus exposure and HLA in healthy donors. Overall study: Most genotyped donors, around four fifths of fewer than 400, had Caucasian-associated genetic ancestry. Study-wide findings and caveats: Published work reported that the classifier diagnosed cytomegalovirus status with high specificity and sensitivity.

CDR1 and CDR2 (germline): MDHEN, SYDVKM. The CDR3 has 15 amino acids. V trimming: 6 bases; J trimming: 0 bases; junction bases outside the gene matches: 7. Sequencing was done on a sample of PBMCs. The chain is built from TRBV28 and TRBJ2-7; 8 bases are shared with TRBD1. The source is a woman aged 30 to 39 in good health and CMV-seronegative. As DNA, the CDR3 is TGTGCCAGCAGCCCCGGACAGGGTCTCTCCTACGAGCAGTACTTC. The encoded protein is CASSPGQGLSYEQYF.